This T cell receptor (beta chain) was captured in a study of cytomegalovirus exposure and HLA in healthy donors. This CDR3 region has 14 residues. Trimming at V came to 4 bases and at J to 2 bases, leaving 4 bases not matched to a gene. Germline values: CDR1 SQVTM, CDR2 ANQGSEA. This clone was recorded only once. Its matching antigen is unknown. Both 60 Vbeta primers and 13 Jbeta primers went into the PCR. Sequencing was performed with immunoSEQ multiplex PCR; in TCRdb, only in-frame clones are kept and a portion is missing. Altogether roughly 120,000 clones are present, around 77% being singletons, with the ten largest covering 16%. Study-wide points: Segments of the TCR beta V type were, in most cases, productive about 87% or about 30% of the time in an earlier analysis.

This receptor was obtained from a man aged 50-60 years in good health and CMV-seropositive. Sequencing was performed on PBMCs. The rearrangement links TRBV29-1 to TRBJ1-4; 7 nucleotides match TRBD1. The chain's CDR3 is CSVGGTATNEKLFF. Here the CDR3 DNA reads TGCAGCGTTGGAGGGACAGCCACTAATGAAAAACTGTTTTTT.